This T cell receptor beta chain was documented in a study of post-analysis software for immune sequencing data. Study results and limitations: F-measure co-clustering was strong for batch-matched samples.

This clonotype came up a few times. Its antigen remains unidentified. The authors incorporated unique molecular identifiers into the TCR beta cDNA libraries. A population of about 0.9 to 10 million T cells gave rise to roughly 0.5 million cDNA molecules. A single record per CDR3 protein comes from TCRdb applying MiXCR to the PCR reads. The sample lists approximately 350,000 distinct CDR3 sequences, roughly 36% occurring once. This sequence was found in a girl between 5 and 17 years old with multiple sclerosis. The sample comprised blood.

CDR3 residues: CASSVDWQNIQYF. CDR3 nucleotide sequence: TGTGCCAGCAGCGTGGACTGGCAAAACATTCAGTACTTC. This rearrangement joins TRBV9 to TRBJ2-4; D is perhaps TRBD2 (5 bases). This CDR3 is 13 amino acids long. The germline gives CDR1 SGDLS, CDR2 YYNGEE. Trimming stripped 2 bases from V and 5 bases from J, with 8 bases between.